One sample yielded the 18 T cell receptor beta chains listed below, sequenced in a study of cytomegalovirus exposure and HLA in healthy donors. PCR amplification relied on 60 Vbeta primers (plus 13 Jbeta primers). Assay used: immunoSEQ multiplex PCR; TCRdb lists only in-frame clones, some missing. The sample has roughly 110,000 clones, under 85% seen once. Material for sequencing was PBMCs. The receptors stem from a male donor in good health and CMV-seronegative.

This sequence joins TRBV30 and TRBJ1-1, with a tentative D call TRBD1 (5 bases). Trimming removed 4 bases at V and 0 bases at J, with 15 bases between. The germline V gene encodes CDR1 GTSNPN and CDR2 SVGIG (reference sequence). This CDR3 contains 15 residues. CDR3 sequence reads: CAWTSGGSMNTEAFF. CDR3 bases: TGTGCCTGGACCAGCGGGGGGTCCATGAACACTGAAGCTTTCTTT.

CDR3 sequence (DNA): TGCAGCGTCCTATACAGGGATTCCTACGAGCAGTACTTC. Translation gives CSVLYRDSYEQYF. This chain uses TRBV29-1 with TRBJ2-7; D is perhaps TRBD1 (6 bases). This CDR3 has 13 amino acids. CDR1 is SQVTM and CDR2 is ANQGSEA in the germline V gene. Trimming took off 6 bases at V and 1 base at J, with 13 bases between the two ends.

In its sample, this clone was seen a few times. J is TRBJ2-1 and V is TRBV29-1; possible D gene TRBD1, 6 bases. CDR3 length: 14 residues. V lost 0 bases to trimming and J lost 3 bases, with 9 bases between them. Germline assignment: CDR1 SQVTM and CDR2 ANQGSEA. The CDR3 nucleotides are TGCAGCGTTGAAGATTGGACAGACTACAATGAGCAGTTCTTC. Residues: CSVEDWTDYNEQFF.

V usage is TRBV29-1 and J usage is TRBJ1-1; 8 bases agree with TRBD1. V gave up 5 bases and J gave up 7 bases; unmatched junction bases: 12. This CDR3 region has 14 residues. Looked up from germline, CDR1 is SQVTM and CDR2 is ANQGSEA. Written as DNA, the CDR3 is TGCAGCGTTCAAAGGGACAGGCCGACGGGTGAAGCTTTCTTT. Its protein product is CSVQRDRPTGEAFF.

The rearrangement uses TRBV7-2 and TRBJ2-5; 7 bases fit TRBD1. Per the germline V gene, CDR1 is SGHTA and CDR2 is FQGNSA. The CDR3 loop spans 14 amino acids. V dropped 3 bases and J dropped 4; count of bases not matched to a gene: 5. The CDR3 spells CASSFLTGVETQYF. CDR3 nucleotide sequence: TGTGCCAGCAGCTTCCTCACAGGGGTAGAGACCCAGTACTTC.

This chain connects TRBV5-1 to TRBJ2-1; TRBD2 matches at 11 bases. V was pared by 2 bases and J by 6 bases, with 7 bases of the junction left unmatched. The CDR3 sequence is 16 residues long. Germline V gene sequence: CDR1 SGHRS, CDR2 YFSETQ. Here the CDR3 reads CASSLVSGRALNEQFF. CDR3 coding DNA: TGCGCCAGCAGCTTAGTTAGCGGGAGGGCCCTCAATGAGCAGTTCTTC.

J is TRBJ2-1 and V is TRBV14, with D possibly matching TRBD1 (6 bases). V was clipped by 7 bases and J by 6 bases, with 13 bases between them. The V gene's germline CDR1 is SGHDN and CDR2 FVKESK. There are 13 residues in the CDR3. The DNA for the CDR3 is TGTGCCAGCACCGACCGAGGGGGCAATGAGCAGTTCTTC. Residues: CASTDRGGNEQFF.

This clone was detected only a few times. The chain carries TRBV27 and TRBJ2-5; TRBD2 is a possible D gene (6 bases). This CDR3 has 15 amino acids. V was shortened by 6 bases and J by 4 bases, with 18 bases between the two germline ends. The germline V gene encodes CDR1 MNHEY and CDR2 SMNVEV (reference sequence). CDR3 protein: CASRGGWTLGETQYF. The DNA for the CDR3 is TGTGCCAGCAGGGGGGGTTGGACCCTAGGAGAGACCCAGTACTTC.

CDR3: CASNGDFRNTIYF. The CDR3 DNA reads as TGTGCCAGCAACGGGGACTTCCGAAACACCATATATTTT. The V gene is TRBV2, the J gene TRBJ1-3, with TRBD1 as a possible D gene (5 bases). V was pared by 7 bases and J by 5 bases, with 12 bases between. CDR1 and CDR2 from the germline V gene are SNHLY and FYNNEI. The CDR3 loop spans 13 amino acids. Full variable domain (rest looked up from reference TRBV2 and TRBJ1-3): EPEVTQTPSHQVTQMGQEVILRCVPISNHLYFYWYRQILGQKVEFLVSFYNNEISEKSEIFDDQFSVERPDGSNFTLKIRSTKLEDSAMYFCASNGDFRNTIYFGEGSWLTVV.

This clone was seen only a few times. The genes are TRBV6-6 and TRBJ1-2; 11 bases are shared with TRBD1. The CDR3 is made up of 13 amino acids. The V segment lost 8 bases and the J segment 8 bases; nucleotides outside the gene matches: 7. The germline CDR1 and CDR2 sequences are MNHNY and SVGAGI (reference sequence). CDR3 residues: CASGPGQGVGYTF. The CDR3 DNA sequence: TGTGCCAGCGGACCGGGACAGGGGGTAGGCTACACCTTC.

V is TRBV7-7 and J is TRBJ2-7; 10 nucleotides line up with TRBD2. V was pared by 1 base and J by 3 bases, with 3 bases of the junction left unmatched. This CDR3 contains 15 residues. CDR1 SSHAT and CDR2 FNYEAQ come from the germline V gene (reference sequence). CDR3 sequence reads: CASSLGLAGDYEQYF. CDR3 DNA: TGTGCCAGCAGCTTAGGGCTAGCGGGGGACTACGAGCAGTACTTC.

This clone has only one observation. The V and J genes are TRBV28 and TRBJ1-5; D remains unclear. This CDR3 has 17 amino acids. CDR1 is MDHEN and CDR2 is SYDVKM in the germline V gene. V was trimmed by 6 bases and J by 0 bases, leaving 18 bases between them. The CDR3 bases are TGTGCCAGCAGCCTAAGGGCTGGGGAGTATAGCAATCAGCCCCAGCATTTT. Translating gives CASSLRAGEYSNQPQHF.

The V gene is TRBV19, the J gene TRBJ1-2; possible D gene TRBD1, 5 bases. V was pared by 7 bases and J by 4 bases, with 16 bases between. The CDR3 sequence is 14 residues long. Germline V gene data show CDR1 as LNHDA and CDR2 as SQIVND (reference sequence). Here the CDR3 reads CASNWGGIIYGYTF. The CDR3 DNA reads TGTGCCAGTAATTGGGGGGGGATTATCTATGGCTACACCTTC.

The V gene is TRBV6-6, the J gene TRBJ1-6; no definite D call. CDR3 length equals 15 residues. CDR1 MNHNY and CDR2 SVGAGI come from the germline V gene (reference sequence). Deletions cut 0 bases from V and 14 bases from J, with 17 bases between. The CDR3 sequence is CASSYSAGVGSTLHF. The CDR3 DNA follows: TGTGCCAGCAGTTACTCGGCCGGAGTAGGATCCACCCTCCACTTT.

The DNA of the CDR3 is TGTGCCAGCAGAGCGATACAGGGGGCGGGCACTGAAGCTTTCTTT. It is translated as CASRAIQGAGTEAFF. V gene TRBV6-1 combines with J gene TRBJ1-1; TRBD1 matches at 9 bases. V gave up 6 bases and J gave up 4 bases; unmatched junction bases: 9. The CDR3 covers 15 residues. Germline V gene lookup returns CDR1 MNHNS and CDR2 SASEGT.

The chain has TRBV28 and TRBJ2-5, with 9 bases aligning to TRBD1. Germline CDR1 and CDR2: MDHEN and SYDVKM. The trim removed 5 bases at V and 0 bases at J, leaving 10 bases unmatched. The CDR3 spans 17 residues. This chain's CDR3 is CASSHSGTGSDQETQYF. The CDR3 nucleotides read TGTGCCAGCAGTCATTCCGGGACAGGGTCCGACCAAGAGACCCAGTACTTC.

This sequence joins TRBV28 and TRBJ1-2; tentative D call: TRBD1 (5 bases). In germline, CDR1 is MDHEN, CDR2 SYDVKM. The germline V and J ends were trimmed by 5 bases and 2 bases, with 15 bases remaining between them. The CDR3 consists of 15 residues. The CDR3 region is CASSLRQLLNYGYTF. The CDR3 region has the DNA TGTGCCAGCAGTCTTCGACAGCTACTCAACTATGGCTACACCTTC.

This rearrangement joins TRBV30 to TRBJ2-7, with 8 bases aligning to TRBD1. V lost 4 bases to trimming and J lost 12 bases; unmatched junction nucleotides: 11. Germline values: CDR1 GTSNPN, CDR2 SVGIG (reference sequence). CDR3 length: 12 amino acids. Here the CDR3 DNA reads TGTGCCTGGATAAGGGCAGGGGGCATGGGGTACTTC. It is translated as CAWIRAGGMGYF.